The present T cell receptor (beta chain) was sequenced within a study of PD-L1 blockade in urothelial cancer. J gave up 7 bases and V 2 bases, and 11 bases lay outside the gene matches. Germline CDR1 reads GTSNPN; CDR2 reads SVGIG (reference sequence). There are 15 residues in the CDR3. Each patient presented with locally advanced or metastatic urothelial carcinoma. The protocol was immunoSEQ multiplex PCR, while the TCRdb copy is restricted to in-frame clones and leaves out a portion. The sample includes 45,000 to 50,000 clones, approximately 88% of them seen just once. The input for sequencing was PBMCs, taken around atezolizumab (anti-PD-L1) treatment. The chain has TRBV30 and TRBJ1-5; TRBD1 aligns across 7 bases. This sequence was found in an elderly man with urothelial cancer. CDR3 protein: CAWSLSGGGGQPQHF. CDR3 in DNA: TGTGCCTGGAGTCTATCAGGGGGAGGCGGACAGCCCCAGCATTTT.